Below, 26 T cell receptor beta chains from the same sample are listed, as sequenced in a study of cytomegalovirus exposure and HLA in healthy donors. Amplification used 60 Vbeta primers and 13 Jbeta primers. Libraries were prepared by immunoSEQ multiplex PCR; TCRdb keeps only in-frame clonotypes and omits some of them. The sample has fewer than 150,000 clones, approximately 80% seen once. The sample consisted of PBMCs. The origin of the receptors is a male donor in good health and CMV-seronegative.

V is TRBV7-2 and J is TRBJ2-3; 7 bases agree with TRBD2. CDR1 is SGHTA, CDR2 FQGNSA, per germline. CDR3 size: 14 residues. After removal of 7 bases from V and 4 bases from J, the junction contained 8 bases not matched to a gene. The CDR3 loop reads CASKPVGGADTQYF. For the CDR3, the DNA is TGTGCCAGCAAACCGGTGGGGGGGGCAGATACGCAGTATTTT. Using reference TRBV7-2 and TRBJ2-3 for the parts outside the CDR3, the full variable domain is GAGVSQSPSNKVTEKGKDVELRCDPISGHTALYWYRQSLGQGLEFLIYFQGNSAPDKSGLPSDRFSAERTGGSVSTLTIQRTQQEDSAVYLCASKPVGGADTQYFGPGTRLTVL.

CDR3 protein: CASSLGFWDRGHGYTF. The DNA of the CDR3 is TGTGCCAGCAGCTTAGGGTTCTGGGACAGGGGCCATGGCTACACCTTC. The J gene is TRBJ1-2, the V gene TRBV11-2, with 10 positions matching TRBD1. This CDR3 region has 16 residues. Germline assignment: CDR1 SGHAT and CDR2 FQNNGV. With 1 base clipped from V and 6 bases from J, the junction kept 8 bases outside the gene matches.

The chain recombines TRBV7-2 with TRBJ1-2; 8 bases are a match to TRBD1. The CDR3 extends over 15 amino acids. Germline V gene data show CDR1 as SGHTA and CDR2 as FQGNSA. The junction had 9 bases not matched to a gene; V was cut back by 5 bases and J by 4 bases. The CDR3 DNA follows: TGTGCCAGCAGCCCCAGAACAGGGGGAATCTATGGCTACACCTTC. Residues: CASSPRTGGIYGYTF.

This clone occurred once. The rearrangement uses TRBV28 and TRBJ1-2; TRBD1 agrees at 9 bases. CDR3 length equals 13 residues. J gave up 2 bases and V 6 bases, and 1 base lay outside the gene matches. Germline V CDR1 and CDR2: MDHEN, SYDVKM. CDR3 coding DNA: TGTGCCAGCAGGGGGACAGGGAACTATGGCTACACCTTC. Protein: CASRGTGNYGYTF.

The chain recombines TRBV5-1 with TRBJ2-1; 11 nucleotides match TRBD1. The J segment lost 6 bases and the V segment lost 4 bases, leaving 12 bases of the junction unmatched. The CDR3 consists of 17 residues. Germline values: CDR1 SGHRS, CDR2 YFSETQ. CDR3 in amino acids: CASSLLPGTGGFNEQFF. The CDR3 region has the DNA TGCGCCAGCAGCCTGCTTCCCGGGACAGGGGGTTTCAATGAGCAGTTCTTC.

V usage is TRBV19 and J usage is TRBJ1-4; D is unclear. The CDR3 contains 14 residues. The germline CDR1 and CDR2 sequences are LNHDA and SQIVND (reference sequence). V gave up 5 bases and J gave up 4 bases, with 11 bases separating them. CDR3 protein: CASSFGSDNEKLFF. In DNA, the CDR3 is TGTGCCAGTAGTTTTGGCAGCGATAATGAAAAACTGTTTTTT.

The rearrangement joins TRBV29-1 to TRBJ2-3, with TRBD2 as a possible D gene (6 bases). The CDR3 runs 15 residues. Germline CDR1 SQVTM, CDR2 ANQGSEA. V was clipped by 3 bases and J by 7 bases, with 20 bases between them. The chain's CDR3 is CSVDVRDRVVNTQYF. For the CDR3, the DNA is TGCAGCGTTGACGTGCGGGACCGGGTCGTTAATACGCAGTATTTT.

The table lists this clone with a few counts. This chain uses TRBV10-2 with TRBJ1-5, with D hard to call. Germline V gives CDR1 WSHSY, CDR2 SAAADI. The CDR3 totals 14 residues. Trimming cost V 3 bases and J 7 bases, with 13 bases left between them. The CDR3 coding sequence is TGCGCCAGCAGTGAAGGCGGGAGAGAGCAGCCCCAGCATTTT. Amino acid sequence: CASSEGGREQPQHF.

The chain is built from TRBV5-1 and TRBJ1-1; maybe TRBD1 (6 bases). The V gene lost 4 bases and the J gene lost 1 base, with 11 bases spanning the gap. This CDR3 has 14 amino acids. The V gene's germline CDR1 is SGHRS and CDR2 YFSETQ. CDR3 sequence: CASSTGQTNTEAFF. As DNA, the CDR3 is TGCGCCAGCAGCACCGGACAGACGAACACTGAAGCTTTCTTT.

This rearrangement joins TRBV28 to TRBJ2-5; D remains unclear. This CDR3 is built from 12 residues. Germline assignment: CDR1 MDHEN and CDR2 SYDVKM. V gave up 5 bases and J gave up 5 bases, with 9 bases separating them. CDR3 residues: CASSGIRETQYF. The CDR3 nucleotides read TGTGCCAGCAGTGGCATCAGGGAGACCCAGTACTTC. Combining the CDR3 with reference TRBV28 and TRBJ2-5 gives the whole variable domain DVKVTQSSRYLVKRTGEKVFLECVQDMDHENMFWYRQDPGLGLRLIYFSYDVKMKEKGDIPEGYSVSREKKERFSLILESASTNQTSMYLCASSGIRETQYFGPGTRLLVL.

V gene TRBV5-1 combines with J gene TRBJ2-2; D may be TRBD1 (5 bases). V was pared by 4 bases and J by 2 bases, with 9 bases between. The CDR3 spans 14 residues. Germline lookup yields CDR1 SGHRS and CDR2 YFSETQ. DNA for the CDR3: TGCGCCAGCAGCGTCCAGGGAAACACCGGGGAGCTGTTTTTT. Amino acids: CASSVQGNTGELFF. Combining the CDR3 with reference TRBV5-1 and TRBJ2-2 gives the whole variable domain KAGVTQTPRYLIKTRGQQVTLSCSPISGHRSVSWYQQTPGQGLQFLFEYFSETQRNKGNFPGRFSGRQFSNSRSEMNVSTLELGDSALYLCASSVQGNTGELFFGEGSRLTVL.

This clone has only a few counts. The genes are TRBV4-2 and TRBJ2-1, with 9 bases lining up with TRBD2. The CDR3 is 15 residues long. Germline values: CDR1 LGHNA, CDR2 YNFKEQ. V shed 4 bases, J shed 6 bases, and the junction held 7 bases outside the gene matches. The CDR3 nucleotides are TGTGCCAGCAGCCGCGGGGGGGCCCAATCCAATGAGCAGTTCTTC. Residues: CASSRGGAQSNEQFF.

This CDR3 is CASSSADRGSSYEQYF. CDR3 bases: TGTGCCAGCAGCTCAGCGGACAGGGGAAGCTCCTACGAGCAGTACTTC. This chain joins TRBV7-8 and TRBJ2-7; 9 bases are shared with TRBD1. This CDR3 region has 16 residues. V shed 4 bases, J shed 0 bases, and the junction held 7 bases outside the gene matches. Germline V gene sequence: CDR1 SGHVS, CDR2 FQNEAQ.

The rearrangement joins TRBV27 to TRBJ1-6; D is ambiguous. Germline V gene lookup returns CDR1 MNHEY and CDR2 SMNVEV (reference sequence). The CDR3 loop spans 16 amino acids. V was shortened by 0 bases and J by 2 bases, with 8 bases between the two germline ends. In nucleotides, the CDR3 is TGTGCCAGCAGTTTATCGAGGGCGGCCTATAATTCACCCCTCCACTTT. It specifies CASSLSRAAYNSPLHF.

V usage is TRBV7-3 and J usage is TRBJ1-1, with a weak D call TRBD1 (5 bases). The CDR3 loop spans 13 amino acids. The germline V gene encodes CDR1 SGHTA and CDR2 FQGTGA. The V gene lost 3 bases and the J gene lost 4 bases, with 9 bases spanning the gap. This CDR3 reads CASSFDGGTEAFF. The CDR3 nucleotides are TGTGCCAGCAGCTTCGACGGGGGCACTGAAGCTTTCTTT. The full variable domain, its missing parts supplied by reference TRBV7-3 and TRBJ1-1, is GAGVSQTPSNKVTEKGKYVELRCDPISGHTALYWYRQSLGQGPEFLIYFQGTGAADDSGLPNDRFFAVRPEGSVSTLKIQRTERGDSAVYLCASSFDGGTEAFFGQGTRLTVV.

The chain has TRBV4-1 and TRBJ2-7; maybe TRBD2 (5 bases). The germline V gene has CDR1 MGHRA and CDR2 YSYEKL. This CDR3 is 16 amino acids long. Trimming pared 0 bases from V and 3 bases from J, leaving 15 bases between. CDR3 sequence reads: CASSQDTSRALYEQYF. CDR3 bases: TGCGCCAGCAGCCAAGATACCTCGCGGGCTCTCTACGAGCAGTACTTC.

The V and J genes are TRBV11-2 and TRBJ1-1; 9 bases align to TRBD1. The CDR3 runs to 15 residues. Germline CDR1 reads SGHAT; CDR2 reads FQNNGV. With V trimmed by 5 bases and J by 3 bases, 7 bases remained unmatched. CDR3 sequence (DNA): TGTGCCAGCAGCGCCCGACAGGGGGTGGACACTGAAGCTTTCTTT. Translation: CASSARQGVDTEAFF.

This sequence joins TRBV9 and TRBJ2-5, with 8 nucleotides matching TRBD2. The V gene end was trimmed by 4 bases and the J gene end by 9 bases; junction bases not matched to a gene: 11. The CDR3 runs to 14 residues. Germline V gives CDR1 SGDLS, CDR2 YYNGEE. For the CDR3, the DNA is TGTGCCAGCAGCTCCGGGACTAGGCTTAACCCCCAGTACTTC. Translation: CASSSGTRLNPQYF.

This clone appeared a single time. The rearrangement joins TRBV6-1 to TRBJ1-6; a possible D gene is TRBD1 (6 bases). Germline V gene data show CDR1 as MNHNS and CDR2 as SASEGT. The V and J ends lost 2 bases and 9 bases respectively, with 11 bases between them. There are 14 residues in the CDR3. Here the CDR3 reads CASSEIGRGSPLHF. The CDR3 region has the DNA TGTGCCAGCAGTGAAATCGGCAGGGGTTCACCCCTCCACTTT.

V and J are TRBV6-5 and TRBJ1-2; D is undetermined. CDR1 MNHEY and CDR2 SVGAGI come from the germline V gene. The ends were cut back, 4 bases at V and 4 bases at J, with 10 bases in the middle. The CDR3 totals 13 residues. The CDR3, as DNA: TGTGCCAGCAGTTCCGGCGGAACCTATGGCTACACCTTC. Translating it yields CASSSGGTYGYTF.

This clone occurred a few times. This chain connects TRBV21-1 to TRBJ2-7; the tabulated D call, TRBD2, remains unverified against the DNA. TRBV21-1 is a documented pseudogene. CDR3 length: 15 residues. DNA for the CDR3: TGTGCCAGCAGCAACCAGCGGGGGAGCTCCTACGAGCAGTACTTC. This gives the protein CASSNQRGSSYEQYF.

V is TRBV7-9 and J is TRBJ2-7; 7 positions agree with TRBD1. With 4 bases clipped from V and 3 bases from J, the junction kept 6 bases outside the gene matches. In germline, CDR1 is SEHNR, CDR2 FQNEAQ (reference sequence). This CDR3 is 14 amino acids long. This chain's CDR3 is CASSSSGQFYEQYF. The CDR3 nucleotides read TGTGCCAGCAGCTCATCGGGACAGTTCTACGAGCAGTACTTC.

The chain is built from TRBV6-5 and TRBJ2-3, with 7 bases matching TRBD1. CDR3 length equals 14 residues. Germline V gives CDR1 MNHEY, CDR2 SVGAGI. V lost 5 bases and J lost 4; bases outside the gene matches: 6. This chain's CDR3 is CASSETGAPDTQYF. The CDR3 nucleotides read TGTGCCAGCAGTGAAACAGGGGCTCCAGATACGCAGTATTTT.

This chain's CDR3 is CASSLVSRDYFLSYNEQFF. Here the CDR3 DNA reads TGTGCCAGCAGTTTGGTTTCCCGCGACTACTTTCTCTCCTACAATGAGCAGTTCTTC. This chain connects TRBV27 to TRBJ2-1; tentatively, D is TRBD2 (5 bases). In germline, CDR1 is MNHEY, CDR2 SMNVEV (reference sequence). CDR3 length: 19 residues. V lost 3 bases, J lost 0 bases, and 21 bases lay in between.

The chain carries TRBV29-1 and TRBJ2-3, with 11 bases identical to TRBD2. This CDR3 comprises 15 residues. Germline-derived CDR1 and CDR2 are SQVTM and ANQGSEA. The V segment lost 6 bases and the J segment 2 bases; nucleotides outside the gene matches: 7. CDR3 bases: TGCAGCGTGACTTTAGCGGGGGGGCCCACAGATACGCAGTATTTT. Its translation is CSVTLAGGPTDTQYF.

CDR3 DNA sequence: TGCGCCAGCAGCCAAGACAGGGGAGCCACAGATACGCAGTATTTT. Amino acids: CASSQDRGATDTQYF. The chain is built from TRBV4-3 and TRBJ2-3, with TRBD1 as a possible D gene (6 bases). V lost 0 bases and J 2 bases, leaving 9 bases between the germline ends. The CDR3 has 15 amino acids. Looked up from germline, CDR1 is LGHNA and CDR2 is YSLEER.